Presented here are 22 T cell receptor beta chains from one specimen sequenced in a study of blood T cell repertoires in COVID-19 (dated by TCRdb to 2020 to 2021). Library prep was done by the immunoSEQ multiplex PCR assay. This immuneACCESS table, as held by TCRdb, lists in-frame sequences with V and J called but not all clones. Of the missing ones, under half trace to an unresolved V gene in checked studies; the others have no known cause. This sample lists about 240,000 clones; 87% were detected once. The biggest ten clones account for just over 2.5% of the sample. Sequencing input: PBMCs or T cells enriched from blood (not recorded which). The receptors stem from a woman in her twenties or thirties with acute COVID-19.

The chain couples TRBV3-1 (or the pseudogene TRBV3-2) to TRBJ2-5; TRBD2 aligns across 10 bases. Per germline, CDR1 LGHDT and CDR2 YNNKEL (reference sequence). Germline trimming cut 4 bases from V and 2 bases from J; bases unmatched to any gene: 4. The CDR3 is 15 amino acids. The CDR3 coding sequence is TGTGCCAGCAGCCTACTAGCGGGGCATCAAGAGACCCAGTACTTC. It is translated as CASSLLAGHQETQYF.

This chain connects TRBV2 to TRBJ2-2; D may be TRBD2 (6 bases). This CDR3 is 15 amino acids long. Deletions cut 4 bases from V and 1 base from J, with 10 bases between. Per germline, CDR1 SNHLY and CDR2 FYNNEI. The CDR3 protein is CASSGDGGNTGELFF. CDR3 bases: TGTGCCAGCAGTGGTGACGGGGGGAACACCGGGGAGCTGTTTTTT.

This clone was counted many times. This rearrangement joins TRBV11-2 to TRBJ1-5; D unresolved. The CDR3 length is 13 residues. Germline V gene lookup returns CDR1 SGHAT and CDR2 FQNNGV. The V gene lost 5 bases and the J gene lost 7 bases, with 12 bases spanning the gap. The CDR3 spells CASSMEGGQPQHF. Written as DNA, the CDR3 is TGTGCCAGCAGCATGGAGGGCGGGCAGCCCCAGCATTTT.

The rearrangement joins TRBV19 to TRBJ1-5; 9 bases fit TRBD1. Per the germline V gene, CDR1 is LNHDA and CDR2 is SQIVND (reference sequence). V was clipped by 2 bases and J by 1 base; unmatched bases: 6. The CDR3 loop spans 17 amino acids. The CDR3 coding sequence is TGTGCCAGTAGTATAAAGGAGACAGGGGGAAGCAATCAGCCCCAGCATTTT. This codes for CASSIKETGGSNQPQHF.

CDR3 region: CASSPRGQGTDTQYF. For the CDR3, the DNA is TGTGCCAGCAGTCCGAGGGGACAAGGCACAGATACGCAGTATTTT. The chain has TRBV6-5 and TRBJ2-3, with a possible D match to TRBD1 (6 bases). CDR1 is MNHEY, CDR2 SVGAGI, per germline. The CDR3 consists of 15 residues. Trimming removed 5 bases from V and 1 base from J, with 13 bases in between.

In its sample, this clone was seen a few times. The V and J genes are TRBV2 and TRBJ1-6; unclear D gene. CDR3 length: 13 residues. Germline CDR1 is SNHLY and CDR2 is FYNNEI. V was trimmed by 6 bases and J by 6 bases, leaving 9 bases between them. CDR3 protein: CASSRLGNSPLHF. CDR3 in DNA: TGTGCCAGCAGCCGACTCGGTAATTCACCCCTCCACTTT.

Worth noting for this clone: In the same sample, other DNA sequences code for this CDR3. This chain uses TRBV19 with TRBJ1-5; possibly TRBD1 for D (6 bases). The V gene's germline CDR1 is LNHDA and CDR2 SQIVND (reference sequence). The CDR3 is 15 residues long. V dropped 3 bases and J dropped 0 bases, with 9 bases sitting between them. The CDR3 DNA follows: TGTGCCAGTAGTATTACAGGGTATAGCAATCAGCCCCAGCATTTT. This codes for CASSITGYSNQPQHF.

The chain combines TRBV11-1 with TRBJ2-2; D is undetermined. Trimming shortened V by 3 bases and J by 5 bases, and 4 bases separated the two germline ends. Germline loops: CDR1 SGHAT, CDR2 FQDESV (reference sequence). The CDR3 extends over 12 amino acids. Written as DNA, the CDR3 is TGTGCCAGCAGCTTTAATACCGGGGAGCTGTTTTTT. Protein product: CASSFNTGELFF.

This chain uses TRBV6-5 with TRBJ1-1; no firm D call. Germline V CDR1 and CDR2: MNHEY, SVGAGI. This CDR3 spans 13 amino acids. Trimming left V 8 bases short and J 1 base short, with 11 bases between. The CDR3 reads CASFGGWNTEAFF. The CDR3 DNA is TGTGCCAGCTTCGGCGGTTGGAACACTGAAGCTTTCTTT.

This clone came up a few times. The same CDR3 also results from other DNA sequences found in this sample. The genes are TRBV12-3 or TRBV12-4 and TRBJ1-2, with 8 bases lining up with TRBD1. V shed 6 bases and J 3 bases; nucleotides not matched to a gene: 3. CDR3 length: 13 amino acids. In DNA, the CDR3 is TGTGCCAGCAGACAGGACAGGGACTATGGCTACACCTTC. It translates to CASRQDRDYGYTF.

This sequence joins TRBV3-1 (or the pseudogene TRBV3-2) and TRBJ1-4; 9 nucleotides agree with TRBD1. Losses at the gene ends were 1 base for V and 11 bases for J; bases not matched to a gene: 5. There are 14 residues in the CDR3. The V gene's germline CDR1 is LGHDT and CDR2 YNNKEL (reference sequence). This chain's CDR3 is CASSQGTGVLKLFF. DNA of the CDR3: TGTGCCAGCAGCCAAGGGACAGGGGTTTTGAAACTGTTTTTT.

The chain links TRBV9 to TRBJ1-3; D may be TRBD1 (5 bases). This CDR3 contains 17 residues. The V end was cut by 0 bases, the J end by 0 bases, with 13 bases between. Looked up from germline, CDR1 is SGDLS and CDR2 is YYNGEE. CDR3 sequence (DNA): TGTGCCAGCAGCGTAGCTCCCCAGGGCACCTCTGGAAACACCATATATTTT. This codes for CASSVAPQGTSGNTIYF.

The chain employs TRBV18 and TRBJ1-4, with TRBD1 matching 7 bases. V dropped 5 bases and J dropped 8; count of bases not matched to a gene: 14. Per germline, CDR1 KGHSH and CDR2 LQKENI. This CDR3 comprises 16 residues. The CDR3: CASSSQRQGVEEKLFF. The DNA for the CDR3 is TGTGCCAGCTCATCTCAGAGACAGGGAGTGGAGGAAAAACTGTTTTTT.

The chain links TRBV5-1 to TRBJ1-1; D perhaps matches TRBD1 (5 bases). This CDR3 region has 13 residues. The germline CDR1 and CDR2 sequences are SGHRS and YFSETQ. V was trimmed by 2 bases and J by 4 bases, leaving 9 bases between them. The chain's CDR3 is CASSFQGLTEAFF. In DNA, the CDR3 is TGCGCCAGCAGCTTCCAGGGACTCACTGAAGCTTTCTTT.

The V call is TRBV12-3 or TRBV12-4, the J call TRBJ2-7; D perhaps matches TRBD1 (5 bases). V lost 3 bases, J lost 3 bases, and 9 bases lay in between. The CDR3 length is 13 residues. The CDR3 coding sequence is TGTGCCAGCAGTTTTAACAGGAACTACGAGCAGTACTTC. Amino acids: CASSFNRNYEQYF.

V is TRBV18 and J is TRBJ2-2; D is unresolved. V was trimmed by 3 bases and J by 4 bases, leaving 15 bases between them. Germline lookup yields CDR1 KGHSH and CDR2 LQKENI. This CDR3 comprises 16 residues. The CDR3 coding sequence is TGTGCCAGCTCACCTAATACCAGAGGAGTCACCGGGGAGCTGTTTTTT. Translated: CASSPNTRGVTGELFF.

The chain recombines TRBV20-1 with TRBJ2-7; possible D gene TRBD1, 6 bases. The CDR3 covers 13 residues. Between the trimmed V and J ends, which lost 3 bases and 0 bases, there was a span of 9 bases. Germline lookup yields CDR1 DFQATT and CDR2 SNEGSKA (reference sequence). The CDR3 DNA sequence: TGCAGTGCTAGTAGGGGGAGCTCCTACGAGCAGTACTTC. Protein sequence: CSASRGSSYEQYF.

In nucleotides, the CDR3 is TGTGCCAGTAGTACAGGAGCGGGGAACACTGAAGCTTTCTTT. As protein: CASSTGAGNTEAFF. This sequence joins TRBV19 and TRBJ1-1; D gene unclear. The CDR3 is made up of 14 amino acids. From germline, CDR1 is LNHDA and CDR2 SQIVND (reference sequence). Trimming cost V 4 bases and J 1 base, with 10 bases left between them.

The V and J genes are TRBV7-9 and TRBJ2-5, with 10 bases matching TRBD1. Germline V gene lookup returns CDR1 SEHNR and CDR2 FQNEAQ (reference sequence). V was pared by 2 bases and J by 4 bases, with 16 bases of the junction left unmatched. The CDR3 has 19 residues. The CDR3 region has the DNA TGTGCCAGCAGCTTATTATATCTGGGGACAGGGGCGGAATCAGAGACCCAGTACTTC. This translates into CASSLLYLGTGAESETQYF.

The chain recombines TRBV11-2 with TRBJ1-4; a weak D match, TRBD1 (6 bases). CDR3 length: 15 residues. The V and J ends lost 1 base and 8 bases respectively, with 14 bases between them. Looked up from germline, CDR1 is SGHAT and CDR2 is FQNNGV. CDR3 loop: CASSLAEQGREKLFF. The CDR3 nucleotides read TGTGCCAGCAGCTTAGCGGAACAGGGTCGAGAAAAACTGTTTTTT.

This chain uses TRBV4-1 with TRBJ1-5; D possibly corresponds to TRBD1 (5 bases). Trimming left V 0 bases short and J 3 bases short, with 9 bases between. CDR3 size: 15 residues. The germline V gene encodes CDR1 MGHRA and CDR2 YSYEKL. The CDR3 is CASSQDGADNQPQHF. The CDR3 DNA sequence: TGCGCCAGCAGCCAAGATGGGGCAGACAATCAGCCCCAGCATTTT.

The V gene is TRBV5-1, the J gene TRBJ2-5; 9 nucleotides agree with TRBD2. Germline loops: CDR1 SGHRS, CDR2 YFSETQ. This CDR3 has 16 amino acids. Trimming took 5 bases from V and 3 from J; bases not matched to a gene: 11. DNA for the CDR3: TGCGCCAGCAGTTCCAGAGGGCGGGGGGGCGAAGAGACCCAGTACTTC. Translation gives CASSSRGRGGEETQYF.